The 6 T cell receptor beta chains given below trace back to one sample, sequenced in a study of blood T cell repertoires in COVID-19. The data were produced by immunoSEQ multiplex PCR, yet TCRdb's version contains in-frame clones alone and is incomplete. Here the sample spans about 200,000 clones, approximately 81% being singletons. Input material: peripheral blood. The origin of the receptors is a human donor in a cohort sampled during active COVID-19.

The chain is built from TRBV19 and TRBJ2-3; D is unresolved. CDR3 size: 14 residues. V lost 3 bases to trimming and J lost 4 bases, with 11 bases between them. Germline V gene lookup returns CDR1 LNHDA and CDR2 SQIVND (reference sequence). The CDR3, as DNA: TGTGCCAGTAGTATTATGGTAAACTCAGATACGCAGTATTTT. It encodes CASSIMVNSDTQYF.

This sequence joins TRBV29-1 and TRBJ2-5; 10 bases line up with TRBD2. Germline V gene sequence: CDR1 SQVTM, CDR2 ANQGSEA. Trimming took 6 bases from V and 1 from J; bases not matched to a gene: 5. CDR3 size: 14 residues. CDR3 amino acids: CSVERGGGQETQYF. CDR3 nucleotide sequence: TGCAGCGTCGAGCGGGGGGGAGGCCAAGAGACCCAGTACTTC.

The chain employs TRBV2 and TRBJ1-1, with D possibly TRBD1 on 5 matching bases. The CDR3 extends over 13 amino acids. V lost 3 bases, J lost 3 bases, and 8 bases lay in between. Germline V gene sequence: CDR1 SNHLY, CDR2 FYNNEI. This CDR3 is CASSESGYTEAFF. For the CDR3, the DNA is TGTGCCAGCAGTGAGTCAGGGTACACTGAAGCTTTCTTT.

The chain couples TRBV3-1 (or the pseudogene TRBV3-2) to TRBJ2-3, with TRBD2 identical over 9 bases. CDR1 is LGHDT and CDR2 is YNNKEL in the germline V gene (reference sequence). V lost 5 bases and J lost 2; bases outside the gene matches: 5. The CDR3 has 15 residues. CDR3 DNA sequence: TGTGCCAGCAGCTCAACTAGCGGGTACACAGATACGCAGTATTTT. Translating gives CASSSTSGYTDTQYF.

This sequence joins TRBV28 and TRBJ1-3, with 7 bases matching TRBD1. V lost 6 bases and J lost 0; bases outside the gene matches: 11. Germline V gene data show CDR1 as MDHEN and CDR2 as SYDVKM. The CDR3 extends over 17 amino acids. The CDR3 spells CASRHRQGESSGNTIYF. Written as DNA, the CDR3 is TGTGCCAGCAGACATCGACAGGGAGAGAGCTCTGGAAACACCATATATTTT.

The V and J genes are TRBV7-9 and TRBJ1-5; D perhaps matches TRBD1 (5 bases). Germline V gene lookup returns CDR1 SEHNR and CDR2 FQNEAQ (reference sequence). Deletions cut 3 bases from V and 1 base from J, with 10 bases between. The CDR3 covers 15 residues. CDR3 amino acids: CASSLAGDSNQPQHF. Here the CDR3 DNA reads TGTGCCAGCAGCTTGGCGGGGGACAGCAATCAGCCCCAGCATTTT.